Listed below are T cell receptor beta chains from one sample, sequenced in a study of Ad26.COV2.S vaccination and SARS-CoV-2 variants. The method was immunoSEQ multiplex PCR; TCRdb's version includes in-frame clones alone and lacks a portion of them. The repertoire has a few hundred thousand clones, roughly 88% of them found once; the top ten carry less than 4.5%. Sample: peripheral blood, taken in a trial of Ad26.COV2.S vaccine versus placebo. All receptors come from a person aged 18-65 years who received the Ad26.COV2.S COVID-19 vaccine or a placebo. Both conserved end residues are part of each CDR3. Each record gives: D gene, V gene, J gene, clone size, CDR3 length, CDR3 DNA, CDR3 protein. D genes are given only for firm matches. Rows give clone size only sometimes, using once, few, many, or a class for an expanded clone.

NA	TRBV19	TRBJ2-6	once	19	TGTGCCAGTAGTCCTACCACGGTGGTACGTTCCTCTGGGGCCAACGTCCTGACTTTC	CASSPTTVVRSSGANVLTF
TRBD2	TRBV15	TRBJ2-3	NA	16	TGTGCCACCAGCAGGGTTAGCGGGGGATTAACAGATACGCAGTATTTT	CATSRVSGGLTDTQYF
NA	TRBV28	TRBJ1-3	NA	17	TGTGCCAGCAGTTCACCCCTAACCAGGGTCACTGGAAACACCATATATTTT	CASSSPLTRVTGNTIYF
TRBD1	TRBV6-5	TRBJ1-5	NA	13	TGTGCCAGCAAGGGACAGAGCAATCAGCCCCAGCATTTT	CASKGQSNQPQHF
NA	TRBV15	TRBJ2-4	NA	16	TGTGCCACCAGCAGAGATCGATGGGGTGGTGAAAACATTCAGTACTTC	CATSRDRWGGENIQYF
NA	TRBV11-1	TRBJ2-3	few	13	TGTGCCAGCAGCTTCCCCTTTCGAGATACGCAGTATTTT	CASSFPFRDTQYF
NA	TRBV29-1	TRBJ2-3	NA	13	TGCAGCCTCCTAGTTGGGATAGTGGATACGCAGTATTTT	CSLLVGIVDTQYF
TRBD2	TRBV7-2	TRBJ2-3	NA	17	TGTGCCAGCAGCTTAGTAGGCCCCCGCGGGGGGCAAGATACGCAGTATTTT	CASSLVGPRGGQDTQYF
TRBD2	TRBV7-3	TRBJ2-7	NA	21	TGTGCCAGCAGCTCCCCCCCCGAACCAAGGAGACTAGCGGGGGTCTCCTACGAGCAGTACTTC	CASSSPPEPRRLAGVSYEQYF
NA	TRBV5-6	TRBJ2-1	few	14	TGTGCCAGCAGCTTGGTCGGTCCGACGGATGAGCAGTTCTTC	CASSLVGPTDEQFF
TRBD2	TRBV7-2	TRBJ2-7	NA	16	TGTGCCAGCAGCTTAGGAGGACTAGCGGGGGGTTACGAGCAGTACTTC	CASSLGGLAGGYEQYF
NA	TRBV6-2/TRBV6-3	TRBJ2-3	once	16	TGTGCCAGCAGTTACTCGATCGAGGAGGTGACAGATACGCAGTATTTT	CASSYSIEEVTDTQYF
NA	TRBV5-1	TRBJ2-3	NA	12	TGCGCCAGCAGCTTCCCCCCAGATACGCAGTATTTT	CASSFPPDTQYF
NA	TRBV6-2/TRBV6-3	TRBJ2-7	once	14	TGTGCCAGCAGTTACTTCTTTCCCTCCTACGAGCAGTACTTC	CASSYFFPSYEQYF
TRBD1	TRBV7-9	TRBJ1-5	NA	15	TGTGCCAGCAGCTCGTCGGGACAGGCAAATCAGCCCCAGCATTTT	CASSSSGQANQPQHF
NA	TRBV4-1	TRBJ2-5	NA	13	TGCGCCAGCAGCCAAGAGGGCCGAGAGACCCAGTACTTC	CASSQEGRETQYF
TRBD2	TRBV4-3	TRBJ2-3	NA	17	TGCGCCAGCAGCCAATCCAGGACTAGCGGGGGGGCAGATACGCAGTATTTT	CASSQSRTSGGADTQYF
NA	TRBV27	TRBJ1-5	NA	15	TGTGCCAGCAGGTATAGTATGGGAGACTATGGGGCCCAGCATTTT	CASRYSMGDYGAQHF
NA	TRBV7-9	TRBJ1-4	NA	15	TGTGCCAGCAGCTTGAGAGGGGAAGGCGGTGAAAAACTGTTTTTT	CASSLRGEGGEKLFF
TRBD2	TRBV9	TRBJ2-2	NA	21	TGTGCCAGCAGCGTCCCTCCCGGGACTAGCGGGGGGGTACCTGGCACCGGGGAGCTGTTTTTT	CASSVPPGTSGGVPGTGELFF
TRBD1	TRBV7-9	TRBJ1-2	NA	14	TGTGCCAGCAGCCCCCACGAGGGGGCGAGAGGCTACACCTTC	CASSPHEGARGYTF
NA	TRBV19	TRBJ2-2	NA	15	TGTGCCAGTAGGGCGACAGGAGTCAACACCGGGGAGCTGTTTTTT	CASRATGVNTGELFF
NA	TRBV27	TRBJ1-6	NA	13	TGTGCCAGCAGTTTATCGAAGAATTCACCCCTCCACTTT	CASSLSKNSPLHF
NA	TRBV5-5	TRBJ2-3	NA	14	TGTGCCAGCAGCCCAACAGGACGGTTGGATACGCAGTATTTT	CASSPTGRLDTQYF
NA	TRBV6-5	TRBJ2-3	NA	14	TGTGCCAGCACCGACGGGGGATGGACAAAGGGGCAGTATTTT	CASTDGGWTKGQYF
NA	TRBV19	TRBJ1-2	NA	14	TGTGCCAGTAGTCCCTGGGACTTTAACTATGGCTACACCTTC	CASSPWDFNYGYTF
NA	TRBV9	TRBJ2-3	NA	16	TGTGCCAGCAGCGTAGATGCGGGGCAGGGAGGAGATACGCAGTATTTT	CASSVDAGQGGDTQYF
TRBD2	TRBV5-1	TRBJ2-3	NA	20	TGCGCCAGCAGCTTTGCGCTAGCGGGGGCCAGAAAGACTAGCACAGATACGCAGTATTTT	CASSFALAGARKTSTDTQYF